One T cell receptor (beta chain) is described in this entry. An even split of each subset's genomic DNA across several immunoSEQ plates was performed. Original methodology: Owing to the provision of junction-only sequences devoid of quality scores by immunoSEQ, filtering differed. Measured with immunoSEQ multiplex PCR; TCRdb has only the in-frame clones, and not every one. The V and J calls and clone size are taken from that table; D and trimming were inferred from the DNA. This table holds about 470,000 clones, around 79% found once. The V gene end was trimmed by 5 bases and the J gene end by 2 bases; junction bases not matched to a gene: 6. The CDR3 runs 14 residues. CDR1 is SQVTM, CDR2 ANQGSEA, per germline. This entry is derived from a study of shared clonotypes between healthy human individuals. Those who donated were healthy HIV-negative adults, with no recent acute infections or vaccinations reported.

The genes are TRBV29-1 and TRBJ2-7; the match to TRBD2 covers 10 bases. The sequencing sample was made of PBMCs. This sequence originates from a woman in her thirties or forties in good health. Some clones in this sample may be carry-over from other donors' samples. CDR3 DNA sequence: TGCAGCGTTCTAGGACTAGCGGCTACCTACGAGCAGTACTTC. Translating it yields CSVLGLAATYEQYF.